The clone carrying this T cell receptor beta chain was seen more than once but under ten times. Its antigen is currently unknown. TCRdb's table, derived via immunoSEQ multiplex PCR, lists solely in-frame clones and lacks some. The sample records around 77,000 clones, approximately 98% being singletons. These data originate in a study of Tregs in tolerant kidney transplant recipients. Unstimulated regulatory T cells (CD4+CD25+CD127-), CD4+CD25- non-regulatory cells, CD4 and CD8 cells were FACS-sorted from thawed PBMCs. Study results and limitations: Activated donor B cell expansion appeared to reveal the most relevant donor-specific TCRbeta repertoire. No direct test of biological reproducibility was done here. Validation in larger populations is needed because few patients were studied.

This TCR came from a human donor who received a combined kidney and bone marrow transplant. The sample was CD4+ T cells from blood, taken before the transplant.

This CDR3 reads CASSLDRGPVAFF. In DNA, the CDR3 is TGTGCCAGCAGCTTGGACAGGGGGCCTGTAGCTTTCTTT. The V call is TRBV5-4, the J call TRBJ1-1, with TRBD1 matching 9 bases. Per germline, CDR1 SGHNT and CDR2 YYREEE (reference sequence). CDR3 length equals 13 residues. Unmatched junction bases numbered 4, after V lost 0 bases and J lost 10 bases.